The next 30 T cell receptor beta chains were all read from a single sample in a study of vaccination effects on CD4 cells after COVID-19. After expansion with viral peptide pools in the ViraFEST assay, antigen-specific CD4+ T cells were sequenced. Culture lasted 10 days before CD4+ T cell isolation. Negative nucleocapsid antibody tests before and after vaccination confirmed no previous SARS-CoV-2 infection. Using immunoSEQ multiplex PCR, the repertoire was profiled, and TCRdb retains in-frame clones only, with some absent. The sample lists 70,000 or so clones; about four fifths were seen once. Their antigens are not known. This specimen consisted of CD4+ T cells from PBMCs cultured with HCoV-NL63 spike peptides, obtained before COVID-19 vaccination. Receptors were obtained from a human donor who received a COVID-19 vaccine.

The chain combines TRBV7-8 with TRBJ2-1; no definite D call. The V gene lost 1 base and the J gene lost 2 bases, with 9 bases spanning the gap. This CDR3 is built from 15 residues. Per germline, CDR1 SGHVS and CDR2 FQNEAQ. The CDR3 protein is CASSLEGWPYNEQFF. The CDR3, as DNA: TGTGCCAGCAGCTTAGAGGGTTGGCCCTACAATGAGCAGTTCTTC.

The chain's CDR3 is CSARRDRVTEAFF. Written as DNA, the CDR3 is TGCAGCGCAAGGAGGGACAGGGTCACTGAAGCTTTCTTT. The chain uses TRBV29-1 and TRBJ1-1, with 9 bases matching TRBD1. Germline assignment: CDR1 SQVTM and CDR2 ANQGSEA. V dropped 7 bases and J dropped 4; count of bases not matched to a gene: 7. CDR3 size: 13 residues.

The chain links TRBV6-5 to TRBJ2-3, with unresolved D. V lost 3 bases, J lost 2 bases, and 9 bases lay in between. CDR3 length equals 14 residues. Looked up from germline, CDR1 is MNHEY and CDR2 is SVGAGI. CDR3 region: CASSYSSITDTQYF. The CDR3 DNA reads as TGTGCCAGCAGTTATTCATCGATCACAGATACGCAGTATTTT.

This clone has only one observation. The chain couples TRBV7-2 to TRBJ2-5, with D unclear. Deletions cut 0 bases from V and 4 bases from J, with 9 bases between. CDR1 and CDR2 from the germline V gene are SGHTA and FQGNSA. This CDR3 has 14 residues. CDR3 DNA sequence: TGTGCCAGCAGCTTAGCGGGGTTCCGAGAGACCCAGTACTTC. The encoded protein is CASSLAGFRETQYF. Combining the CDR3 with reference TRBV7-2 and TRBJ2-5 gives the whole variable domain GAGVSQSPSNKVTEKGKDVELRCDPISGHTALYWYRQSLGQGLEFLIYFQGNSAPDKSGLPSDRFSAERTGGSVSTLTIQRTQQEDSAVYLCASSLAGFRETQYFGPGTRLLVL.

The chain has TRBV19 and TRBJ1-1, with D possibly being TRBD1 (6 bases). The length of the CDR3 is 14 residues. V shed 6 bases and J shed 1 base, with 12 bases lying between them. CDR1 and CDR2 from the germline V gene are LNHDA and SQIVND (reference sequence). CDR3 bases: TGTGCCAGTAGACGAACAGGGCAGAACACTGAAGCTTTCTTT. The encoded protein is CASRRTGQNTEAFF.

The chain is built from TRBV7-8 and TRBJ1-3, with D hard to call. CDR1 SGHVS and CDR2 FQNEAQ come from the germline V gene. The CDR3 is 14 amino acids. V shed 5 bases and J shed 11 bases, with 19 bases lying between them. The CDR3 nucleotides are TGTGCCAGCAGCAACCGGGCCCCACAGACCGCCATATATTTT. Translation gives CASSNRAPQTAIYF.

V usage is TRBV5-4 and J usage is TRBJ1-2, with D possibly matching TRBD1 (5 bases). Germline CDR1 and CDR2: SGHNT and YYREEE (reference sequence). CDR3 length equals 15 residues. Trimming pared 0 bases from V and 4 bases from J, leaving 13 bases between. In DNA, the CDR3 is TGTGCCAGCAGCTTGGCCGGGACGGGCCCCTATGGCTACACCTTC. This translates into CASSLAGTGPYGYTF.

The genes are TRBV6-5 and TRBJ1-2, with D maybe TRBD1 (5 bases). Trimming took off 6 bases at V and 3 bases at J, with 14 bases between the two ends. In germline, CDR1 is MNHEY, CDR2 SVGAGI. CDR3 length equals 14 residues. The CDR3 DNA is TGTGCCAGCAGCCCGACTTTGGGGGACTATGGCTACACCTTC. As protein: CASSPTLGDYGYTF.

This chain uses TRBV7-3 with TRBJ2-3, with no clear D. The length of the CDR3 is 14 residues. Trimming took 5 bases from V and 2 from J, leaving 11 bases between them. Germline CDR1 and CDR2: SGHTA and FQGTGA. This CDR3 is CASSPSGATDTQYF. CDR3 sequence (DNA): TGTGCCAGCAGCCCCTCCGGCGCCACAGATACGCAGTATTTT.

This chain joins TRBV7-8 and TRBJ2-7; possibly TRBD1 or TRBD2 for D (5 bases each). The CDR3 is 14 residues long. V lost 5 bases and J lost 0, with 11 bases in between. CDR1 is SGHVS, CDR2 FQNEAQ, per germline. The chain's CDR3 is CASSQGRASYEQYV. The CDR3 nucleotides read TGTGCCAGCAGCCAGGGACGGGCCTCCTACGAGCAGTACGTC.

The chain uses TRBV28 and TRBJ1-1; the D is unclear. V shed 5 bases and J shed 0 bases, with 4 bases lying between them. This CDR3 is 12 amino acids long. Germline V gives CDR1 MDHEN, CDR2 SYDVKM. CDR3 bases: TGTGCCAGCAGTCTCATGAACACTGAAGCTTTCTTT. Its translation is CASSLMNTEAFF.

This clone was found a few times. The CDR3 here is CASSQDSTGCYGYTF. CDR3 sequence (DNA): TGTGCCAGCAGCCAAGATTCAACAGGGTGTTATGGCTACACCTTC. The V and J genes are TRBV3-1 (or the pseudogene TRBV3-2) and TRBJ1-2; a possible D gene is TRBD1 (6 bases). This CDR3 has 15 residues. The V end was cut by 0 bases, the J end by 5 bases, with 13 bases between. Germline CDR1 reads LGHDT; CDR2 reads YNNKEL (reference sequence).

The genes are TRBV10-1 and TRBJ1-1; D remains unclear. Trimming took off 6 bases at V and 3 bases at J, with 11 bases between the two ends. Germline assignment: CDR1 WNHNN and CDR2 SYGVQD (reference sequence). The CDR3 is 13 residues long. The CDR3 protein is CASSLKKDTEAFF. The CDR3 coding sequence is TGCGCCAGCAGCCTGAAGAAGGACACTGAAGCTTTCTTT.

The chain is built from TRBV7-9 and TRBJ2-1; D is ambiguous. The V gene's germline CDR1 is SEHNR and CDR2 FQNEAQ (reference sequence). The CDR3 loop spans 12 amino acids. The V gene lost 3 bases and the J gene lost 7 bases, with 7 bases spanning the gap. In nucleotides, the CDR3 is TGTGCCAGCAGCTTGGCCCTTAATGAGCAGTTCTTC. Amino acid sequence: CASSLALNEQFF.

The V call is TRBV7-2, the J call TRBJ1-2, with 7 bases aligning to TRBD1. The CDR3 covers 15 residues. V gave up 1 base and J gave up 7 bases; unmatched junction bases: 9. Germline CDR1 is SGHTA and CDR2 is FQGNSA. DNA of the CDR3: TGTGCCAGCAGCTTAGTGCAGGGGGTGCTGAGTGGCTACACCTTC. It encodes CASSLVQGVLSGYTF. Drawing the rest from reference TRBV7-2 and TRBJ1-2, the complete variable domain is GAGVSQSPSNKVTEKGKDVELRCDPISGHTALYWYRQSLGQGLEFLIYFQGNSAPDKSGLPSDRFSAERTGGSVSTLTIQRTQQEDSAVYLCASSLVQGVLSGYTFGSGTRLTVV.

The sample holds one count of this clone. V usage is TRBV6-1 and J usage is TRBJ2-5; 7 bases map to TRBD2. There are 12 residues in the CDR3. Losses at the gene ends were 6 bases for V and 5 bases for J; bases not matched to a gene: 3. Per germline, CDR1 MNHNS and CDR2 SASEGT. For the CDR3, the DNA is TGTGCCAGCAGCCCACTAGCGGAGACCCAGTACTTC. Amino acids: CASSPLAETQYF.

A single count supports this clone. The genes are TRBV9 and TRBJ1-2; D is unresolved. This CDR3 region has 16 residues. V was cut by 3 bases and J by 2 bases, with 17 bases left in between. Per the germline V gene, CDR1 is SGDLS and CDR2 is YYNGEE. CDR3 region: CASSAQINSPNYGYTF. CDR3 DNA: TGTGCCAGCAGCGCCCAGATCAACTCACCGAACTATGGCTACACCTTC.

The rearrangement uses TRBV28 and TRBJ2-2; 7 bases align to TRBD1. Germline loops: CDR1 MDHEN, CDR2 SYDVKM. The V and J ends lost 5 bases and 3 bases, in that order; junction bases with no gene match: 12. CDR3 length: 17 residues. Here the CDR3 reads CASSPPVGDSYTGELFF. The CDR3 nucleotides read TGTGCCAGCAGTCCACCCGTCGGGGACAGTTACACCGGGGAGCTGTTTTTT.

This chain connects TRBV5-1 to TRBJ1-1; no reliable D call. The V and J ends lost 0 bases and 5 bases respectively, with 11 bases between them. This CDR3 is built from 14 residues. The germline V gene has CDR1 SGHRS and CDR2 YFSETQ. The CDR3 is CASSLDLRRTEAFF. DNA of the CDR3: TGCGCCAGCAGCTTGGACCTTCGGAGGACTGAAGCTTTCTTT.

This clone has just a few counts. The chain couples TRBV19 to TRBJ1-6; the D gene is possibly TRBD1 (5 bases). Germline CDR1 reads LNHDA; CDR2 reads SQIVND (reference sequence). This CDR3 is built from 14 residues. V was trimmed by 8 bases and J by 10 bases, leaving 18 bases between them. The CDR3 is CASHPGGLGSPLHF. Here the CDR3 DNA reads TGTGCCAGTCACCCGGGGGGGTTAGGATCACCCCTCCACTTT.

The CDR3 is CASRVGGTASGNTIYF. In DNA, the CDR3 is TGCGCCAGCAGAGTAGGTGGGACAGCCTCTGGAAACACCATATATTTT. This sequence joins TRBV10-2 and TRBJ1-3; 7 positions match TRBD1. The CDR3 sequence is 16 residues long. CDR1 and CDR2 from the germline V gene are WSHSY and SAAADI. V was pared by 6 bases and J by 0 bases, with 8 bases of the junction left unmatched.

For the CDR3, the DNA is TGTGCCAGCAGTGACCCCGGACAGGGGGATAATTCACCCCTCCACTTT. As protein: CASSDPGQGDNSPLHF. This rearrangement joins TRBV6-1 to TRBJ1-6, with TRBD1 matching over 10 bases. Trimming removed 3 bases from V and 5 bases from J; junction bases left unmatched: 4. CDR3 length: 16 residues. Germline assignment: CDR1 MNHNS and CDR2 SASEGT.

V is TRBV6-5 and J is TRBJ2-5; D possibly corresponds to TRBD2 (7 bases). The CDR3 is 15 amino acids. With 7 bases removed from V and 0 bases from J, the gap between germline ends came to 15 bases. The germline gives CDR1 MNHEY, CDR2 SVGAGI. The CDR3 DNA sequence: TGTGCCAGCATGGCGGGGAGGGGGTACCAAGAGACCCAGTACTTC. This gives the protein CASMAGRGYQETQYF.

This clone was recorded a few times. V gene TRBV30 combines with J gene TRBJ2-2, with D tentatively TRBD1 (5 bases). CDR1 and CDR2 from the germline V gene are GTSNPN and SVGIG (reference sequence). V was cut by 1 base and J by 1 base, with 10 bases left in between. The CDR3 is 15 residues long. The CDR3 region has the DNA TGTGCCTGGAGTGAGAAGGGGATGAACACCGGGGAGCTGTTTTTT. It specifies CAWSEKGMNTGELFF.

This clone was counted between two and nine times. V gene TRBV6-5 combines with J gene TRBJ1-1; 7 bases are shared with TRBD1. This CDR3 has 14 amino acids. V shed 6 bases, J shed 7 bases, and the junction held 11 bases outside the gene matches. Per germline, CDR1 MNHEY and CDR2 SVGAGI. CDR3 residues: CASSHHPRDSEAFF. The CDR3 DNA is TGTGCCAGCAGCCACCACCCTCGGGACAGTGAAGCTTTCTTT.

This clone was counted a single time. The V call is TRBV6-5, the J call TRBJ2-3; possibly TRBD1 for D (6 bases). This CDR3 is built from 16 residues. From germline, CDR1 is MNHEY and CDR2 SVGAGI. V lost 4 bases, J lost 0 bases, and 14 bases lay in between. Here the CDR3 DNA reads TGTGCCAGCAGTTTCAGGGGCCCCTCTAGCACAGATACGCAGTATTTT. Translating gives CASSFRGPSSTDTQYF.

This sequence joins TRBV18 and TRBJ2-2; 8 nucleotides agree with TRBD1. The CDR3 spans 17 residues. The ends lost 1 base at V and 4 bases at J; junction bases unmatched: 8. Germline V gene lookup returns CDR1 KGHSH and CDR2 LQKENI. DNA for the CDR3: TGTGCCAGCTCACCACGACAGACAGGGGCGACCACCGGGGAGCTGTTTTTT. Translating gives CASSPRQTGATTGELFF.

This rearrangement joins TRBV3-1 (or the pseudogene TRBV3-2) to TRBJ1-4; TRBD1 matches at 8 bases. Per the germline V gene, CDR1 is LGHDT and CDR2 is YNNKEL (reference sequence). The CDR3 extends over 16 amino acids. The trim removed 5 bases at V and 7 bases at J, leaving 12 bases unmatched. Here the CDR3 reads CASSSTGAPKREKLFF. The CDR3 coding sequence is TGTGCCAGCAGCTCGACAGGGGCCCCAAAACGTGAAAAACTGTTTTTT.

For the CDR3, the DNA is TGTGCCAGCAGTTCCCAAGATCCCTCTGCGTACGGTTTCGGCTACACCTTC. Residues: CASSSQDPSAYGFGYTF. The rearrangement uses TRBV28 and TRBJ1-2; no clear D. V gave up 4 bases and J gave up 8 bases, with 26 bases separating them. This CDR3 spans 17 amino acids. CDR1 and CDR2 (germline): MDHEN, SYDVKM.

The CDR3 DNA follows: TGTGCCAGCAGCCAAGTTTGGGGGGAGACCCAGTACTTC. Translating gives CASSQVWGETQYF. The J gene is TRBJ2-5, the V gene TRBV3-1 (or the pseudogene TRBV3-2); either TRBD1 or TRBD2 may supply D (5 bases each). The germline gives CDR1 LGHDT, CDR2 YNNKEL (reference sequence). The CDR3 is made up of 13 amino acids. V was shortened by 1 base and J by 5 bases, with 8 bases between the two germline ends.